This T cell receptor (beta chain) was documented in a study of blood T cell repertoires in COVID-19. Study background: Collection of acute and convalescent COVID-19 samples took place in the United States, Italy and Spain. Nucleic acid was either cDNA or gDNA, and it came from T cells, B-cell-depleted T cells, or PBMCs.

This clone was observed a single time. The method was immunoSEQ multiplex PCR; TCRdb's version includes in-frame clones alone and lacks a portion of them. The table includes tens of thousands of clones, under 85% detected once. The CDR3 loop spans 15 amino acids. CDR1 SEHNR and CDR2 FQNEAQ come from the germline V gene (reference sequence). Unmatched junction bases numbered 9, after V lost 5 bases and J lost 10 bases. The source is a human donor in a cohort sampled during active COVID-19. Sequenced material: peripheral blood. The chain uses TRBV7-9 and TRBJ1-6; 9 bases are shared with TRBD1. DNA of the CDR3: TGTGCCAGCAGCACTGGGACAGGGCTTATCTCACCCCTCCACTTT. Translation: CASSTGTGLISPLHF. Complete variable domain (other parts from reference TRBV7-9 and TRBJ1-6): DTGVSQNPRHKITKRGQNVTFRCDPISEHNRLYWYRQTLGQGPEFLTYFQNEAQLEKSRLLSDRFSAERPKGSFSTLEIQRTEQGDSAMYLCASSTGTGLISPLHFGNGTRLTVT.